The rows below give T cell receptor beta chains drawn from one sample of a study of shared clonotypes between healthy human individuals. The repertoire was sequenced with immunoSEQ multiplex PCR; TCRdb's copy has only in-frame clones and lacks some. This table has 1,500,000 or so clones, 97% to 99% appearing once. Sequencing was done on a sample of naive CD4+ T cells sorted from blood. Receptor source: a man in his thirties or forties in good health. Both conserved end residues are part of each CDR3. D genes are given only for firm matches. Not every row has a clone size; where given, it reads once, few, many or a size class.

clone_size d_call j_call v_call cdr3_nt cdr3_aa
NA TRBD1 TRBJ2-6 TRBV4-3 TGCGCCAGCAGCCAAACAGGCCCAGGGGACAGACCACTCTCTGGGGCCAACGTCCTGACTTTC CASSQTGPGDRPLSGANVLTF
NA NA TRBJ2-2 TRBV7-3 TGTGCCAGCAGCTTAGGGGGGACTGCCTTCACCGGGGAGCTGTTTTTT CASSLGGTAFTGELFF
NA NA TRBJ2-7 TRBV5-1 TGCGCCAGCCGTAAACGGGACTCAAACTACGAGCAGTACTTC CASRKRDSNYEQYF
NA NA TRBJ1-5 TRBV5-4 TGTGCCAGCAGCTTACAGGGTTCCAATCAGCCCCAGCATTTT CASSLQGSNQPQHF
NA NA TRBJ1-2 TRBV9 TGTGCCAGCAGCGTCCAGGGGTATGGCTACACCTTC CASSVQGYGYTF
NA NA TRBJ2-7 TRBV10-3 TGTGCCATCAGGCCTTCGTTTGTGGGGGACTACGAGCAGTACTTC CAIRPSFVGDYEQYF
NA NA TRBJ1-2 TRBV5-1 TGCGCCAGCAGCTTGGTCGCAGGGAGCTATGGCTACACCTTC CASSLVAGSYGYTF
NA NA TRBJ2-3 TRBV25-1 TGTGCCAGCAGTGACCGGCAGCAGACAGATACGCAGTATTTT CASSDRQQTDTQYF
NA NA TRBJ2-3 TRBV5-1 TGCGCCAGCAGCTCACCCGATGCAACAGATACGCAGTATTTT CASSSPDATDTQYF
NA NA TRBJ2-1 TRBV7-2 TGTGCCAGCAGCTTATCACCTAACAATGAGCAGTTCTTC CASSLSPNNEQFF
NA TRBD2 TRBJ2-1 TRBV9 TGTGCCAGCAGCGTAGAGAGCGGGAGGGGTCGAGAGCAGTTCTTC CASSVESGRGREQFF
NA NA TRBJ2-1 TRBV9 TGTGCCAGCAGCAGCACAGGACTGGGGGTTTACAATGAGCAGTTCTTC CASSSTGLGVYNEQFF
NA TRBD2 TRBJ2-7 TRBV5-4 TGTGCCAGCAGCTTGGCCTTGAGTCTAGCGGGGGCTAGCTCCTACGAGCAGTACTTC CASSLALSLAGASSYEQYF
NA NA TRBJ2-6 TRBV5-8 TGTGCCATCCCCGGGACGGTCAACTCTGGGGCCAACGTCCTGACTTTC CAIPGTVNSGANVLTF
NA NA TRBJ2-5 TRBV5-1 TGCGCCAGCAGCTTGGGACAGAAAGAGACCCAGTACTTC CASSLGQKETQYF
NA TRBD2 TRBJ2-1 TRBV19 TGTGCCAGTAGTATAGATCGCTCTGGGACTAGCGGAACATACAATGAGCAGTTCTTC CASSIDRSGTSGTYNEQFF
NA TRBD1 TRBJ2-1 TRBV10-1 TGCGCCAGCAGTGAGTTTCGTGGGTCGGTGACAGGGAAAAATGAGCAGTTCTTC CASSEFRGSVTGKNEQFF
NA TRBD2 TRBJ2-1 TRBV29-1 TGCAGCGTCGTTAGCGGGAGGGCCCTCGTATACAATGAGCAGTTCTTC CSVVSGRALVYNEQFF
NA TRBD1 TRBJ2-1 TRBV5-4 TGTGCCAGCAGCAGGGACAGGGGGCGCTTCGATGAGCAGTTCTTC CASSRDRGRFDEQFF
NA TRBD2 TRBJ2-7 TRBV10-2 TGCGCCAGCGGACCTAGACTAGCGGGAGAGCAGTACTTC CASGPRLAGEQYF
NA TRBD1 TRBJ2-7 TRBV7-9 TGTGCCAGCACCAAGGGACAGGCTGGGTACGAGCAGTACTTC CASTKGQAGYEQYF
NA NA TRBJ2-2 TRBV19 TGTGCCAGTAGTATTACCGTCACGGGCATCGGGGAGCTGTTTTTT CASSITVTGIGELFF
NA TRBD1 TRBJ2-1 TRBV18 TGTGCCAGCTCACCGGGACAGCTAAAGATATCCTACAATGAGCAGTTCTTC CASSPGQLKISYNEQFF
NA NA TRBJ1-2 TRBV9 TGTGCCAGCAGCCCCCGCGGGGGGGATGAGCGCTATGGCTACACCTTC CASSPRGGDERYGYTF
NA TRBD2 TRBJ2-1 TRBV5-5 TGTGCCAGCACACCAAGGCGGACTAGCGGGACTTACAATGAGCAGTTCTTC CASTPRRTSGTYNEQFF
NA TRBD1 TRBJ1-5 TRBV15 TGTGCCACCAGCAGGCGCCCACAGGGGAGCAATCAGCCCCAGCATTTT CATSRRPQGSNQPQHF
NA TRBD2 TRBJ2-7 TRBV6-6 TGTGCCAGCCGCCCTAGCGGGAGAAATGGGTTCGAGCAGTACTTC CASRPSGRNGFEQYF
NA TRBD1 TRBJ2-2 TRBV5-1 TGCGCCAGCAGCCCTAGGACAGGAACAAACACCGGGGAGCTGTTTTTT CASSPRTGTNTGELFF
NA NA TRBJ2-7 TRBV7-8 TGTGCCAGCAGCCCCCGGTACGAGCAGTACTTC CASSPRYEQYF
NA TRBD2 TRBJ2-7 TRBV5-1 TGCGCCAGCAGCTTCATAGGGACTAGCGGCGAGCAGTACTTC CASSFIGTSGEQYF
NA NA TRBJ2-7 TRBV2 TGTGCCAGCAGTTGGACAGACCTTGACTACGAGCAGTACTTC CASSWTDLDYEQYF
once TRBD1 TRBJ1-2 TRBV18 TGTGCCAGCTCACCACTGGACAGGGCGAGGTACTATGGCTACACCTTC CASSPLDRARYYGYTF
NA NA TRBJ1-2 TRBV28 TGTGCCAGCAGTTTGCAGATGACAGCCAACTATGGCTACACCTTC CASSLQMTANYGYTF
NA TRBD1 TRBJ2-5 TRBV30 TGTGCCTGGAACAAGGGACAGCCCAAAGAGACCCAGTACTTC CAWNKGQPKETQYF
NA TRBD1 TRBJ2-7 TRBV18 TGTGCCAGCTCGGCCTCGGGACAGGGGATGTACGAGCAGTACTTC CASSASGQGMYEQYF
NA TRBD1 TRBJ2-7 TRBV11-2 TGTGCCAGCAGCCCGCGTGGGGACAGGGGTAACGAGCAGTACTTC CASSPRGDRGNEQYF
NA NA TRBJ2-7 TRBV19 TGTGCCAGTAGTATAGATCCCGACGGAGGACGGGCCGAGCAGTACTTC CASSIDPDGGRAEQYF
NA NA TRBJ1-2 TRBV4-3 TGCGCCAGCAGCCAAGGGGGGGGGCTGGAAGGCTACACCTTC CASSQGGGLEGYTF
once TRBD1 TRBJ2-2 TRBV5-4 TGTGCCACGGAGCCGAGACAGGGGGCAAGATTGACCGGGGAGCTGTTTTTT CATEPRQGARLTGELFF
NA TRBD1 TRBJ2-3 TRBV2 TGTGCCAGCAGCTGGACAGGGCCCACAGATACGCAGTATTTT CASSWTGPTDTQYF
few NA TRBJ2-1 TRBV2 TGTGCCAGCAGTTTGGAGTACGAGGGGGAGCAGTTCTTC CASSLEYEGEQFF
NA TRBD2 TRBJ2-1 TRBV10-3 TGTGCCATCAGTGAGTCAACTAGCGGGAGAGATGAGCAGTTCTTC CAISESTSGRDEQFF
NA NA TRBJ1-1 TRBV4-2 TGTGCCAGCAGCCAAGATCCTCCTTCGAACACTGAAGCTTTCTTT CASSQDPPSNTEAFF